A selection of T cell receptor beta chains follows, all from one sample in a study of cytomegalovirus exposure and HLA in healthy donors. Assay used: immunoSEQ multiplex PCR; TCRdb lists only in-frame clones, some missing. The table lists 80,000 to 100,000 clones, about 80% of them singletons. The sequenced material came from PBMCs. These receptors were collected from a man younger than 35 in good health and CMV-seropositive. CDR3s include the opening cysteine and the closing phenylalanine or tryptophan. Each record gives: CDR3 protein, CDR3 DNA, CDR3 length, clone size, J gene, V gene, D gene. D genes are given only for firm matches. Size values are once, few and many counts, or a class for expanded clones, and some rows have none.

CDR3: CASSLIRSRTEAFF; DNA: TGCGCCAGCAGCCTGATTCGTTCTCGGACTGAAGCTTTCTTT; length: 14; size: few; J: TRBJ1-1; V: TRBV5-1; D: -
CDR3: CASSRGQFYEQYF; DNA: TGTGCCAGCAGCCGAGGACAGTTCTACGAGCAGTACTTC; length: 13; size: -; J: TRBJ2-7; V: TRBV6-5; D: -
CDR3: CASSQAPQGVRGTEAFF; DNA: TGCGCCAGCAGCCAAGCCCCGCAGGGGGTGAGGGGGACTGAAGCTTTCTTT; length: 17; size: once; J: TRBJ1-1; V: TRBV4-1; D: TRBD1
CDR3: CASSHGTGVAEQYF; DNA: TGCGCCAGCAGCCACGGGACAGGGGTCGCCGAGCAGTACTTC; length: 14; size: -; J: TRBJ2-7; V: TRBV5-1; D: TRBD1
CDR3: CASSQPTGPGNTIYF; DNA: TGCGCCAGCAGCCAACCTACAGGGCCTGGAAACACCATATATTTT; length: 15; size: -; J: TRBJ1-3; V: TRBV4-1; D: -
CDR3: CASSLAVVGEKLFF; DNA: TGTGCCAGCAGTTTAGCAGTAGTGGGCGAAAAACTGTTTTTT; length: 14; size: once; J: TRBJ1-4; V: TRBV28; D: -
CDR3: CASSRAFLPEAFF; DNA: TGTGCCAGCAGTCGCGCCTTCCTCCCTGAAGCTTTCTTT; length: 13; size: -; J: TRBJ1-1; V: TRBV27; D: -
CDR3: CASIPAGNTEAFF; DNA: TGTGCTAGCATTCCAGCGGGGAACACTGAAGCTTTCTTT; length: 13; size: -; J: TRBJ1-1; V: TRBV30; D: -
CDR3: CAWIAGWNSPLHF; DNA: TGTGCCTGGATCGCAGGGTGGAATTCACCCCTCCACTTT; length: 13; size: -; J: TRBJ1-6; V: TRBV30; D: -
CDR3: CASSLGQWDSPLHF; DNA: TGTGCCAGCAGCCTGGGACAGTGGGATTCACCCCTCCACTTT; length: 14; size: -; J: TRBJ1-6; V: TRBV7-3; D: TRBD1
CDR3: CASSFRASIQGTDTQYF; DNA: TGTGCCAGCAGTTTCAGGGCCTCTATTCAGGGCACAGATACGCAGTATTTT; length: 17; size: once; J: TRBJ2-3; V: TRBV27; D: -
CDR3: CASSPGLTNEQFF; DNA: TGTGCCAGCAGTCCAGGACTCACCAATGAGCAGTTCTTC; length: 13; size: few; J: TRBJ2-1; V: TRBV7-6; D: -
CDR3: CASVRTLSTEAFF; DNA: TGTGCCAGCGTAAGGACACTATCCACTGAAGCTTTCTTT; length: 13; size: -; J: TRBJ1-1; V: TRBV28; D: -
CDR3: CASRPLAGDSYEQYF; DNA: TGTGCCAGTAGACCACTAGCGGGGGACTCCTACGAGCAGTACTTC; length: 15; size: -; J: TRBJ2-7; V: TRBV19; D: TRBD2
CDR3: CATKMGADGPLHF; DNA: TGTGCCACCAAAATGGGAGCCGATGGACCCCTCCACTTT; length: 13; size: -; J: TRBJ1-6; V: TRBV10-3; D: -
CDR3: CASSQDTGYNQPQHF; DNA: TGTGCCAGCAGCCAAGATACGGGTTACAATCAGCCCCAGCATTTT; length: 15; size: -; J: TRBJ1-5; V: TRBV4-2; D: -
CDR3: CACQDRGYYEQYF; DNA: TGTGCCTGTCAGGACAGGGGATACTACGAGCAGTACTTC; length: 13; size: -; J: TRBJ2-7; V: TRBV30; D: TRBD1
CDR3: CASSPGLAGGSTDTQYF; DNA: TGTGCCAGCAGCCCGGGACTAGCGGGGGGGTCCACAGATACGCAGTATTTT; length: 17; size: -; J: TRBJ2-3; V: TRBV5-4; D: TRBD2
CDR3: CASSLKYDGYEQYF; DNA: TGTGCCAGCAGTTTGAAGTACGACGGGTACGAGCAGTACTTC; length: 14; size: -; J: TRBJ2-7; V: TRBV27; D: -
CDR3: CASSFRTGKASPLHF; DNA: TGTGCCAGCAGTTTCCGGACAGGGAAAGCTTCACCCCTCCACTTT; length: 15; size: -; J: TRBJ1-6; V: TRBV28; D: TRBD1
CDR3: CSVDSGGGQPQHF; DNA: TGCAGCGTTGATTCGGGGGGAGGACAGCCCCAGCATTTT; length: 13; size: -; J: TRBJ1-5; V: TRBV29-1; D: -
CDR3: CASSPTGLAGNEQYF; DNA: TGTGCCAGCAGCCCCACGGGGCTAGCGGGGAACGAGCAGTACTTC; length: 15; size: -; J: TRBJ2-7; V: TRBV7-8; D: TRBD2
CDR3: CASKAASGQNYGYTF; DNA: TGTGCCAGCAAAGCCGCTAGCGGACAGAATTATGGCTACACCTTC; length: 15; size: once; J: TRBJ1-2; V: TRBV6-1; D: -
CDR3: CASSFLGPNQPQHF; DNA: TGTGCCAGCAGTTTTTTGGGCCCCAATCAGCCCCAGCATTTT; length: 14; size: -; J: TRBJ1-5; V: TRBV27; D: -
CDR3: CASSSGQGAPGELFF; DNA: TGTGCCAGCAGTTCCGGACAGGGGGCACCGGGGGAGCTGTTTTTT; length: 15; size: -; J: TRBJ2-2; V: TRBV28; D: TRBD1
CDR3: CASSSPTDGHSGANVLTF; DNA: TGTGCCAGCAGTTCCCCGACAGACGGTCATTCTGGGGCCAACGTCCTGACTTTC; length: 18; size: -; J: TRBJ2-6; V: TRBV25-1; D: -
CDR3: CASKNRVSYQPQHF; DNA: TGTGCCAGCAAAAACAGGGTTTCTTATCAGCCCCAGCATTTT; length: 14; size: -; J: TRBJ1-5; V: TRBV28; D: -
CDR3: CASSREAGNTGELFF; DNA: TGTGCCAGCAGTCGCGAAGCAGGAAACACCGGGGAGCTGTTTTTT; length: 15; size: -; J: TRBJ2-2; V: TRBV9; D: -
CDR3: CAWSPDRESQYF; DNA: TGTGCCTGGAGTCCAGACAGGGAATCGCAGTACTTC; length: 12; size: -; J: TRBJ2-7; V: TRBV30; D: TRBD1
CDR3: CASSQGGHTGTDTQYF; DNA: TGTGCCAGCAGCCAAGGGGGACATACAGGCACAGATACGCAGTATTTT; length: 16; size: few; J: TRBJ2-3; V: TRBV4-2; D: -
CDR3: CASSPRTSQWASGANVLTF; DNA: TGTGCCAGCAGTCCCCGGACAAGCCAATGGGCCTCTGGGGCCAACGTCCTGACTTTC; length: 19; size: -; J: TRBJ2-6; V: TRBV27; D: -
CDR3: CASSPLSSSYNEQFF; DNA: TGTGCCAGCAGCCCTTTATCTAGCTCCTACAATGAGCAGTTCTTC; length: 15; size: -; J: TRBJ2-1; V: TRBV7-9; D: -